These T cell receptor beta chains were read from a single sample in a study of cytomegalovirus exposure and HLA in healthy donors. TCRdb keeps only in-frame clones here, not all; method: immunoSEQ multiplex PCR. The table records about 150,000 clones, about 80% of them present only once. Material for sequencing was PBMCs. The receptor source for this set is a man aged 25 to 45 in good health and CMV-seropositive. Both conserved end residues are part of each CDR3. The D gene is left open where the match is weak. Some rows mark clone size as missing; the rest say once, few, many or name a class of expanded clone.

>TRBJ1-3|NA|TRBV7-2|NA
CASTLLHANTIYF
TGTGCCAGCACCCTACTACATGCAAACACCATATATTTT
>TRBJ1-4|NA|TRBV6-1|once
CASSEYGKTNEKLFF
TGTGCCAGCAGTGAATACGGGAAAACTAATGAAAAACTGTTTTTT
>TRBJ2-7|NA|TRBV7-2|NA
CASSPDRYEQYF
TGTGCCAGCAGTCCTGACAGATACGAGCAGTACTTC
>TRBJ2-7|NA|TRBV5-6|NA
CASSTRPSWYEQYF
TGTGCCAGCAGCACTAGACCGTCATGGTACGAGCAGTACTTC
>TRBJ1-6|TRBD1|TRBV19|NA
CASSIAGTAISYNSPLHF
TGTGCCAGTAGTATAGCCGGGACAGCAATCTCCTATAATTCACCCCTCCACTTT
>TRBJ1-3|NA|TRBV7-2|NA
CASSLRGATGNTIYF
TGTGCCAGCAGCTTACGGGGGGCCACTGGAAACACCATATATTTT
>TRBJ1-5|NA|TRBV7-2|few
CAIPADGGNQPQHF
TGTGCCATTCCAGCGGACGGGGGCAATCAGCCCCAGCATTTT
>TRBJ2-1|TRBD2|TRBV4-1|NA
CASSQGISGGVYNEQFF
TGCGCCAGCAGCCAAGGCATTAGCGGGGGTGTATACAATGAGCAGTTCTTC
>TRBJ2-4|TRBD2|TRBV7-8|NA
CASSFGGGSLPKNIQYF
TGTGCCAGCAGCTTCGGGGGAGGGAGTTTACCCAAAAACATTCAGTACTTC
>TRBJ2-3|NA|TRBV4-1|NA
CASSHLPRATDTQYF
TGCGCCAGCAGCCACCTCCCGAGGGCTACCGATACGCAGTATTTT
>TRBJ2-5|NA|TRBV6-1|NA
CASSDSLEQYF
TGTGCCAGCAGTGATTCCCTAGAGCAGTACTTC
>TRBJ2-7|TRBD2|TRBV4-1|NA
CASSQGPAAGAHEQYF
TGCGCCAGCAGCCAAGGTCCTGCAGCGGGGGCCCACGAGCAGTACTTC
>TRBJ1-2|NA|TRBV12-5|NA
CASGHGQRYGYTF
TGTGCTAGTGGTCATGGACAGCGCTATGGCTACACCTTC
>TRBJ2-1|TRBD1|TRBV11-3|once
CASSSGPGQVYNEQFF
TGTGCCAGCAGCTCAGGACCGGGACAGGTATACAATGAGCAGTTCTTC
>TRBJ2-4|TRBD1|TRBV4-1|few
CASSQDAPGQGYQIAKNIQYF
TGCGCCAGCAGCCAAGATGCCCCGGGACAGGGTTATCAGATAGCCAAAAACATTCAGTACTTC
>TRBJ2-6|TRBD2|TRBV19|NA
CASMGGSSGANVLTF
TGTGCCAGTATGGGCGGGAGCTCTGGGGCCAACGTCCTGACTTTC
>TRBJ1-5|NA|TRBV19|NA
CASSMILGRGGNQPQHF
TGTGCCAGTAGTATGATCCTAGGCAGGGGTGGCAATCAGCCCCAGCATTTT
>TRBJ2-7|TRBD1|TRBV10-1|NA
CASRETGCPTGEQYF
TGCGCCAGCAGGGAGACAGGGTGCCCAACAGGCGAGCAGTACTTC
>TRBJ2-3|TRBD2|TRBV6-4|NA
CASSTRGGSPTDTQYF
TGTGCCAGCAGCACCCGGGGGGGTTCCCCCACAGATACGCAGTATTTT
>TRBJ1-1|NA|TRBV7-9|NA
CASSLGLGGWSEAFF
TGTGCCAGCAGCTTAGGGCTAGGGGGTTGGTCGGAAGCTTTCTTT
>TRBJ1-6|TRBD1|TRBV28|NA
CASRRGQGGSPLHF
TGTGCCAGTCGGCGGGGACAGGGGGGTTCACCCCTCCACTTT
>TRBJ2-5|TRBD1|TRBV27|NA
CASSFSGDRGQETQYF
TGTGCCAGCAGTTTTTCCGGGGACAGGGGGCAAGAGACCCAGTACTTC
>TRBJ2-6|TRBD1|TRBV27|NA
CASSGMTGYGANGLTF
TGTGCCAGCAGTGGTATGACAGGGTATGGGGCCAACGGCCTGACTTTC
>TRBJ2-3|TRBD1|TRBV9|NA
CASSPTGTGVTDTQYF
TGTGCCAGCAGCCCTACCGGGACAGGGGTCACAGATACGCAGTATTTT
>TRBJ1-2|NA|TRBV9|NA
CASSGEARFYGYTF
TGTGCCAGCAGCGGAGAGGCGAGATTCTATGGCTACACCTTC
>TRBJ1-6|NA|TRBV28|NA
CASSGAGPNSPLHF
TGTGCCAGCAGTGGGGCAGGACCAAATTCACCCCTCCACTTT
>TRBJ2-2|NA|TRBV7-9|NA
CASSLSSANTGELFF
TGTGCCAGCAGCTTATCCAGCGCGAACACCGGGGAGCTGTTTTTT
>TRBJ1-2|NA|TRBV10-1|NA
CASAPAGRVGYTF
TGCGCCAGCGCCCCCGCGGGTCGGGTCGGCTACACCTTC
>TRBJ2-4|TRBD2|TRBV5-1|NA
CASSTTSGGNIQYF
TGCGCCAGCAGCACCACTAGCGGGGGGAATATTCAGTACTTC
>TRBJ2-7|TRBD2|TRBV27|NA
CASSFSSGEKWDEQYF
TGTGCCAGCAGTTTTAGCAGCGGGGAGAAGTGGGACGAGCAGTACTTC
>TRBJ2-1|TRBD2|TRBV9|NA
CASSAPSGGGYEQFF
TGTGCCAGCAGCGCACCTAGCGGGGGAGGTTATGAGCAGTTCTTC
>TRBJ2-1|NA|TRBV28|NA
CASSQGRDSSYNEQFF
TGTGCCAGCAGTCAGGGGCGAGATAGCTCCTACAATGAGCAGTTCTTC
>TRBJ1-4|NA|TRBV29-1|once
CSVVRSEGEKLFF
TGCAGCGTTGTACGGTCTGAGGGTGAAAAACTGTTTTTT
>TRBJ1-1|TRBD1|TRBV5-1|NA
CASSLEGQGNTEAFF
TGCGCCAGCAGCTTGGAAGGACAGGGGAACACTGAAGCTTTCTTT
>TRBJ1-1|NA|TRBV5-6|NA
CASSQMDTMNTEAFF
TGTGCCAGCAGCCAAATGGACACCATGAACACTGAAGCTTTCTTT
>TRBJ1-6|TRBD1|TRBV5-1|NA
CASSATYRGSGNSPLHF
TGCGCCAGCAGCGCAACCTACAGGGGTTCGGGAAATTCACCCCTCCACTTT
>TRBJ2-7|TRBD1|TRBV5-6|NA
CASSLGTGVYEQYF
TGTGCCAGCAGCTTGGGGACAGGGGTGTACGAGCAGTACTTC